These T cell receptor beta chains were read from a single sample in a study of monozygotic twins with inflammatory bowel disease. TCRdb re-called the 5' RACE reads, yielding one record per CDR3 amino acid sequence without DNA. Here the sample table reports 200,000 to 250,000 distinct CDR3 sequences. The source material was blood. These receptors were taken from a human donor with ulcerative colitis or Crohn's disease, or a healthy co-twin of an affected twin (not recorded which). Both conserved end residues are part of each CDR3.

V: TRBV7-2; J: TRBJ1-1; CDR3: CASSPQGAARTEAFF
V: TRBV5-1; J: TRBJ2-1; CDR3: CASRSQEQGHNEQFF
V: TRBV7-2; J: TRBJ1-2; CDR3: CASSLRQRGYTF
V: TRBV6-6; J: TRBJ2-1; CDR3: CASTITPGATEQFF
V: TRBV7-9; J: TRBJ1-6; CDR3: CASSPGLTNSPLHF
V: TRBV4-2; J: TRBJ1-2; CDR3: CASSQDFTGDYGYTF
V: TRBV20-1; J: TRBJ2-7; CDR3: CSANSLGSYEQYF
V: TRBV20-1; J: TRBJ1-5; CDR3: CSASDNRAKQPQHF
V: TRBV12-3/TRBV12-4; J: TRBJ2-2; CDR3: CASSLSGLERAGELFF
V: TRBV28; J: TRBJ2-4; CDR3: CASRPLALAKNMQYF
V: TRBV20-1; J: TRBJ2-1; CDR3: CSASLAGDNEQFF
V: TRBV3-1; J: TRBJ1-5; CDR3: CASSQEMGIEPQHF
V: TRBV2; J: TRBJ2-7; CDR3: CASSYSTYEQYF
V: TRBV12-3/TRBV12-4; J: TRBJ1-2; CDR3: CASSSAGALNGYTF
V: TRBV29-1; J: TRBJ2-2; CDR3: CSVAFVTGANTGELFF
V: TRBV5-1; J: TRBJ1-1; CDR3: CASSSETVHSNTEAFF
V: TRBV5-6; J: TRBJ2-2; CDR3: CASSLSWGLNTGELFF
V: TRBV10-3; J: TRBJ2-1; CDR3: CAIGLPAGNEQFF
V: TRBV20-1; J: TRBJ1-1; CDR3: CSARRIGYNTEAFF
V: TRBV28; J: TRBJ2-5; CDR3: CASSFGKETQYF
V: TRBV12-3/TRBV12-4; J: TRBJ2-7; CDR3: CASSFYLDPYEQYF
V: TRBV18; J: TRBJ2-1; CDR3: CASSPFPGDYNEQFF